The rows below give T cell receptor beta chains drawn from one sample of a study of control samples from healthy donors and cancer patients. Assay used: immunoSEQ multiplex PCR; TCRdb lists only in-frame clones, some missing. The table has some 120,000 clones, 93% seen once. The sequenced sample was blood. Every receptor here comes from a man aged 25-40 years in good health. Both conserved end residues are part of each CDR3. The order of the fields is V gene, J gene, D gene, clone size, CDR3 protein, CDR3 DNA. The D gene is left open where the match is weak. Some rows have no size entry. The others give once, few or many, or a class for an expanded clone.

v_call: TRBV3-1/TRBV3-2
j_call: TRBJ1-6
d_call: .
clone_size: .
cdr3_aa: CASRHRAGNSPLHF
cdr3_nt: TGTGCCAGCAGGCACAGGGCGGGTAATTCACCCCTCCACTTT

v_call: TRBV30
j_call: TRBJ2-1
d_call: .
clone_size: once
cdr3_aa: CAWKRDNEQFF
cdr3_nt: TGTGCCTGGAAGAGGGACAATGAGCAGTTCTTC

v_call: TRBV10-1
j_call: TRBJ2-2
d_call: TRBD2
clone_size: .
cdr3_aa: CASSAGGNTGELFF
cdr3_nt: TGCGCCAGCAGTGCGGGGGGGAACACCGGGGAGCTGTTTTTT

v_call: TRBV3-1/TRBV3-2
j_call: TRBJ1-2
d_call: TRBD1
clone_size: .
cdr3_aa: CASSNTTGVRLLRGYTF
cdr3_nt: TGTGCCAGCAGTAATACGACAGGGGTCCGCCTTCTACGTGGCTACACCTTC

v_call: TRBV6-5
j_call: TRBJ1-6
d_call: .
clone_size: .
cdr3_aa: CASSTQNSPLHF
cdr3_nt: TGTGCCAGCAGTACCCAGAATTCACCCCTCCACTTT

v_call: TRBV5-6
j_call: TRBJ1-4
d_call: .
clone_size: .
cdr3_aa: CASSLAVEGEKLFF
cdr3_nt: TGTGCCAGCAGCTTGGCCGTTGAGGGCGAAAAACTGTTTTTT

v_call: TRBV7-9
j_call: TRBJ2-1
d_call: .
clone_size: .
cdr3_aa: CASSSTRTSYNEQFF
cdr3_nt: TGTGCCAGCAGCTCTACACGGACTTCCTACAATGAGCAGTTCTTC

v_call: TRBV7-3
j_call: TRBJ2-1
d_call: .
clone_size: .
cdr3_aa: CASSSNWGLEQFF
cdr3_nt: TGTGCCAGCAGCTCAAATTGGGGTTTGGAGCAGTTCTTC

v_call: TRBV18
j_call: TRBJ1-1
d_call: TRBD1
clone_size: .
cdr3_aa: CASSLLQRGLSVNTEAFF
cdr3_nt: TGTGCCAGCTCACTACTCCAGAGGGGGCTTTCAGTGAACACTGAAGCTTTCTTT

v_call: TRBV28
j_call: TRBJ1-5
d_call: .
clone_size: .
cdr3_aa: CASSPSQGPQPQHF
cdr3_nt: TGTGCCAGCAGCCCTTCTCAGGGACCTCAGCCCCAGCATTTT

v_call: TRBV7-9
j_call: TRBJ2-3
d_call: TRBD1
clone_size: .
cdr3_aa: CASSLYRGEGTDTQYF
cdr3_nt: TGTGCCAGCAGCCTTTACAGGGGCGAGGGCACAGATACGCAGTATTTT

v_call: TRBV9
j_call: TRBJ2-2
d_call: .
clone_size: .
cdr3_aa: CASSLQNTGELFF
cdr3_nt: TGTGCCAGCAGCCTGCAGAACACCGGGGAGCTGTTTTTT

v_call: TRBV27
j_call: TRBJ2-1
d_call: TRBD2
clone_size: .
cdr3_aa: CASSSGGRNEQFF
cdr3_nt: TGTGCCAGCAGTTCGGGGGGACGAAATGAGCAGTTCTTC

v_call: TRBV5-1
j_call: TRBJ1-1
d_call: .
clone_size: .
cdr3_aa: CASSLYGVMNTEAFF
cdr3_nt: TGCGCCAGCAGCTTGTATGGGGTCATGAACACTGAAGCTTTCTTT

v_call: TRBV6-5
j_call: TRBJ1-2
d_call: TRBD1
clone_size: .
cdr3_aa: CASTGTGPYGYTF
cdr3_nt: TGTGCCAGCACGGGGACAGGACCCTATGGCTACACCTTC

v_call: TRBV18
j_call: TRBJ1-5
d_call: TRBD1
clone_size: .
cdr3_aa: CASSIGQGGLEPQHF
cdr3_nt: TGTGCCAGCTCAATTGGACAGGGGGGTTTAGAGCCCCAGCATTTT

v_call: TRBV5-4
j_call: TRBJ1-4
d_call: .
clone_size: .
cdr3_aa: CASSLDYGTEKLFF
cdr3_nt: TGTGCCAGCAGCTTGGATTATGGGACTGAAAAACTGTTTTTT

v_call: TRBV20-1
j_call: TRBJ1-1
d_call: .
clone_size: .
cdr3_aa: CSASTGTTEAFF
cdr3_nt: TGCAGTGCTAGTACGGGTACCACTGAAGCTTTCTTT

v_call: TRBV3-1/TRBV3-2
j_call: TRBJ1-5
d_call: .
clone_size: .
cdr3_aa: CASSQGFAQPQHF
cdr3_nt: TGTGCCAGCAGCCAAGGGTTCGCACAGCCCCAGCATTTT

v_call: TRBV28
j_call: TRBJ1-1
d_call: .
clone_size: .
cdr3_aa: CASPAPGTPREAFF
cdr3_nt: TGTGCCAGCCCAGCCCCCGGGACACCCCGTGAAGCTTTCTTT

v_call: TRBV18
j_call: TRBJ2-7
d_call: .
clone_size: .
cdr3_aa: CASSPPGRTSGDEQYF
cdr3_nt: TGTGCCAGCTCACCACCGGGGAGAACCTCGGGCGACGAGCAGTACTTC

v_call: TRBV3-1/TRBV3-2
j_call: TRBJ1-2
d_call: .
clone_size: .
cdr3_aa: CASSPGSRGYTF
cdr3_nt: TGTGCCAGCAGCCCGGGTTCGCGGGGCTACACCTTC

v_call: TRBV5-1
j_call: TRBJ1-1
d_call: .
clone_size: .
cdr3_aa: CASSSGRINTEAFF
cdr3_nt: TGCGCCAGCAGTTCCGGACGGATTAACACTGAAGCTTTCTTT

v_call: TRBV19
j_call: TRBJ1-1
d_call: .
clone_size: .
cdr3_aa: CASSPRDGIKAFF
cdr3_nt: TGTGCCAGTAGTCCCCGGGACGGGATTAAAGCTTTCTTT

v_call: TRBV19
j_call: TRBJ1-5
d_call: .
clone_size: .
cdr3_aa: CASSPLGTSSNQPQHF
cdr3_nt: TGTGCCAGTAGTCCCCTGGGGACCTCCAGCAATCAGCCCCAGCATTTT

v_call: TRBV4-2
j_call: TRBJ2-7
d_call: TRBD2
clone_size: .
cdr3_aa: CASSQRLKRGPTYEQYF
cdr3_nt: TGTGCCAGCAGCCAACGACTTAAGCGGGGGCCCACCTACGAGCAGTACTTC

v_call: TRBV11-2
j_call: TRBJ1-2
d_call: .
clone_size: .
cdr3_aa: CASSLGTSYTF
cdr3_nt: TGTGCCAGCAGTTTGGGGACCTCCTACACCTTC

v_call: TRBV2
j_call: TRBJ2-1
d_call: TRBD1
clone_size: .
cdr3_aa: CASSRRQGGNEQFF
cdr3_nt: TGTGCCAGCAGCCGTCGACAGGGCGGCAATGAGCAGTTCTTC

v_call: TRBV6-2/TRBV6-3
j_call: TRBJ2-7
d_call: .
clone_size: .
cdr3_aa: CASSYRSNEQYF
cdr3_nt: TGTGCCAGCAGTTACCGTAGTAACGAGCAGTACTTC